The entry below gives a single T cell receptor (beta chain) sequence along with its context. V dropped 2 bases and J dropped 6 bases, with 8 bases sitting between them. CDR3 length: 12 residues. Germline assignment: CDR1 SGHAT and CDR2 FQNNGV. Produced via immunoSEQ multiplex PCR; TCRdb's table is partial and in-frame only. The data show about 190,000 clones, roughly 89% seen once. The sample originates from a study of blood T cell repertoires in COVID-19. This clonotype was sampled from a man in his forties or fifties with acute or convalescent COVID-19. Sequencing was carried out using peripheral blood. The V gene is TRBV11-2, the J gene TRBJ2-7; D unclear. CDR3 sequence reads: CASSLSRGEQYF. DNA of the CDR3: TGTGCCAGCAGCTTAAGCCGTGGCGAGCAGTACTTC.